Described below is a single TCR beta chain sequence and its context. Its antigen is currently unknown. The junction had 8 bases not matched to a gene; V was cut back by 2 bases and J by 4 bases. This CDR3 has 15 amino acids. Germline CDR1 reads SGDLS; CDR2 reads YYNGEE. This sample was taken from a study of cytomegalovirus exposure and HLA in healthy donors. Study-wide findings and caveats: The study found most TCR sequences rare, yet found some public TCRs in many donors.

As for the donors, each was a healthy bone marrow donor. PCR used 60 Vbeta primers and 13 Jbeta primers. Profiling relied on immunoSEQ multiplex PCR, and the TCRdb table lists in-frame clones only, not all of them. The repertoire consists of about 190,000 clones, with approximately 81% occurring once and the leading ten covering around 4%. The chain is built from TRBV9 and TRBJ2-5; 7 bases are a match to TRBD1. Source material: PBMCs. This clonotype was sampled from a man aged 50 to 59 in good health and CMV-seronegative. CDR3 nucleotides: TGTGCCAGCAGCGTCTTCACAGGGGATGGAGAGACCCAGTACTTC. Translated: CASSVFTGDGETQYF.